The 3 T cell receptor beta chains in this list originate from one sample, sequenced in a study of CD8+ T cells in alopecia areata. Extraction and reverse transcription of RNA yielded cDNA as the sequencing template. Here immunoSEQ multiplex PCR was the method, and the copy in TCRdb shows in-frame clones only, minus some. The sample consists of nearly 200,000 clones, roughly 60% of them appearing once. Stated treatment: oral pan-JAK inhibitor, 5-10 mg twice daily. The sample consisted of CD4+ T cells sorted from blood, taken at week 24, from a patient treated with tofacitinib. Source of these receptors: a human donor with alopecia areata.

CDR3 coding DNA: TGTGCCAGCAGCCAAGGACAGGGCTCAGCTAACTATGGCTACACCTTC. As protein: CASSQGQGSANYGYTF. The V and J genes are TRBV4-2 and TRBJ1-2, with TRBD1 identical over 7 bases. The germline CDR1 and CDR2 sequences are LGHNA and YNFKEQ. The CDR3 has 16 amino acids. After removal of 1 base from V and 0 bases from J, the junction contained 5 bases not matched to a gene.

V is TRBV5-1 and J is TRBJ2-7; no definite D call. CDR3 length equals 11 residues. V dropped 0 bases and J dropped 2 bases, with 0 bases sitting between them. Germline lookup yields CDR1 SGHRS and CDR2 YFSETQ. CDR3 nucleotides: TGCGCCAGCAGCTTGGCCTACGAGCAGTACTTC. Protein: CASSLAYEQYF.

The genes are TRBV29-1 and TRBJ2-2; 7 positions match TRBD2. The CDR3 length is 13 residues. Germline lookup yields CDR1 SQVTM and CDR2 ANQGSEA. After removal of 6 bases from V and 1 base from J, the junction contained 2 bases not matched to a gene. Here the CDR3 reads CSVRGENTGELFF. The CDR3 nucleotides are TGCAGCGTCCGGGGGGAGAACACCGGGGAGCTGTTTTTT.